This record covers a single TCR beta chain. The data belong to a study of cytomegalovirus exposure and HLA in healthy donors. This CDR3 has 18 residues. J gave up 6 bases and V 5 bases, and 13 bases lay outside the gene matches. Germline CDR1 reads SGHVS; CDR2 reads FQNEAQ. Profiling relied on immunoSEQ multiplex PCR, and the TCRdb table lists in-frame clones only, not all of them. The repertoire holds around 63,000 clones, approximately 95% seen once, with 0.9% to 1.5% in the top ten. The sequencing input was PBMCs. V usage is TRBV7-8 and J usage is TRBJ2-1, with TRBD2 matching over 13 bases. This TCR came from a woman under 30 in good health and CMV-seronegative. DNA for the CDR3: TGTGCCAGCAGCCCCGGGACTAGCGGGATTCCGGGGATCAATGAGCAGTTCTTC. As protein: CASSPGTSGIPGINEQFF. Drawing the rest from reference TRBV7-8 and TRBJ2-1, the complete variable domain is GAGVSQSPRYKVAKRGQDVALRCDPISGHVSLFWYQQALGQGPEFLTYFQNEAQLDKSGLPSDRFFAERPEGSVSTLKIQRTQQEDSAVYLCASSPGTSGIPGINEQFFGPGTRLTVL.